Shown below are 29 T cell receptor beta chains from a single sample sequenced in a study of blood T cell repertoires in COVID-19. Produced via immunoSEQ multiplex PCR; TCRdb's table is partial and in-frame only. This repertoire shows over 150,000 clones, roughly 87% found once; its top ten account for 3% to 4.5%. Source material: peripheral blood. These receptors originate from a woman aged 60-70 years who had recovered from COVID-19.

The chain combines TRBV25-1 with TRBJ1-2; possible D gene TRBD1, 5 bases. The ends were cut back, 0 bases at V and 4 bases at J, with 12 bases in the middle. The CDR3 extends over 15 amino acids. Germline V gene lookup returns CDR1 MGHDK and CDR2 SYGVNS. Here the CDR3 DNA reads TGTGCCAGCAGTGAATATAGTGCAGGGTTCTATGGCTACACCTTC. It is translated as CASSEYSAGFYGYTF.

The chain carries TRBV20-1 and TRBJ2-5; a possible D gene is TRBD2 (5 bases). CDR3 length: 14 residues. Germline CDR1 is DFQATT and CDR2 is SNEGSKA (reference sequence). Trimming cost V 3 bases and J 3 bases, with 14 bases left between them. The CDR3 nucleotides are TGCAGTGCTAGTGACCCCGGGATGGAAGAGACCCAGTACTTC. This translates into CSASDPGMEETQYF.

The rearrangement links TRBV28 to TRBJ1-2, with 8 bases lining up with TRBD1. Per germline, CDR1 MDHEN and CDR2 SYDVKM. The CDR3 runs to 15 residues. V dropped 6 bases and J dropped 4; count of bases not matched to a gene: 10. Here the CDR3 DNA reads TGTGCCAGCAGGCCGGTATCAGGGGGCGGCTATGGCTACACCTTC. This codes for CASRPVSGGGYGYTF.

Regarding this clone: The sample contains more than one DNA sequence encoding this CDR3. The genes are TRBV11-2 and TRBJ1-3; D call uncertain. This CDR3 comprises 14 residues. V lost 3 bases to trimming and J lost 1 base, with 7 bases between them. CDR1 and CDR2 (germline): SGHAT, FQNNGV. The CDR3 coding sequence is TGTGCCAGCAGCTTGGCGGGATCTGGAAACACCATATATTTT. This gives the protein CASSLAGSGNTIYF.

This clone was seen just once. One end of the junction varies from germline; a read error may be responsible. The chain employs TRBV7-7 and TRBJ2-1; the D gene is possibly TRBD2 (5 bases). The germline V gene has CDR1 SSHAT and CDR2 FNYEAQ (reference sequence). The CDR3 spans 13 residues. CDR3 residues: CASSFGGSREQFF. The CDR3 bases are TGTGCTAGCAGCTTCGGCGGGTCCCGGGAGCAGTTCTTC.

The gene calls are TRBV7-9 and TRBJ2-1; D possibly corresponds to TRBD2 (6 bases). The CDR3 sequence is 13 residues long. The germline V and J ends were trimmed by 3 bases and 8 bases, with 11 bases remaining between them. Germline V CDR1 and CDR2: SEHNR, FQNEAQ (reference sequence). CDR3 DNA sequence: TGTGCCAGCAGCTTTAGCGGTGGCGATGAGCAGTTCTTC. Amino acids: CASSFSGGDEQFF.

The chain is built from TRBV29-1 and TRBJ1-4; 10 bases align to TRBD1. Germline CDR1 is SQVTM and CDR2 is ANQGSEA. V lost 4 bases to trimming and J lost 7 bases; unmatched junction nucleotides: 9. The CDR3 length is 15 residues. The CDR3 is CSVGQTGGVGEKLFF. CDR3 in DNA: TGCAGCGTTGGGCAGACAGGGGGCGTTGGTGAAAAACTGTTTTTT.

The sample holds a few counts of this clone. V and J are TRBV12-5 and TRBJ2-5, with a tentative D call TRBD2 (5 bases). The CDR3 contains 11 residues. Trimming took 4 bases from V and 5 from J, leaving 5 bases between them. CDR1 LGHNT and CDR2 FRNRAP come from the germline V gene. The CDR3 nucleotides are TGTGCTAGTGGTTCGGGGGAGACCCAGTACTTC. It yields the protein CASGSGETQYF.

The chain uses TRBV24-1 and TRBJ1-5; D possibly corresponds to TRBD1 (6 bases). Trimming removed 9 bases from V and 4 bases from J, with 15 bases in between. The V gene's germline CDR1 is KGHDR and CDR2 SFDVKD. The CDR3 spans 14 residues. The CDR3 loop reads CATGAGGANQPQHF. The CDR3 bases are TGTGCCACCGGGGCCGGGGGGGCGAATCAGCCCCAGCATTTT.

The chain is built from TRBV5-1 and TRBJ1-1; D unclear. The V gene lost 0 bases and the J gene lost 1 base, with 7 bases spanning the gap. CDR1 and CDR2 (germline): SGHRS, YFSETQ. CDR3 size: 14 residues. The CDR3 protein is CASSLVAGNTEAFF. For the CDR3, the DNA is TGCGCCAGCAGCTTGGTTGCGGGGAACACTGAAGCTTTCTTT.

This sequence joins TRBV6-2 or TRBV6-3 and TRBJ2-5, with 8 bases fitting TRBD2. This CDR3 is built from 15 residues. CDR1 MNHEY and CDR2 SVGEGT come from the germline V gene. After removal of 6 bases from V and 2 bases from J, the junction contained 8 bases not matched to a gene. The CDR3 protein is CASSPLGTSQETQYF. CDR3 nucleotide sequence: TGTGCCAGCAGCCCCCTCGGGACTAGTCAAGAGACCCAGTACTTC.

This clone was detected only once. This CDR3 reads CASSDFGTRLVQYF. CDR3 DNA sequence: TGTGCCAGCAGTGATTTTGGGACTAGATTGGTGCAGTACTTC. V is TRBV2 and J is TRBJ2-7; 8 bases match TRBD2. The CDR3 contains 14 residues. The germline CDR1 and CDR2 sequences are SNHLY and FYNNEI. The V gene end was trimmed by 3 bases and the J gene end by 9 bases; junction bases not matched to a gene: 10.

This sequence joins TRBV7-9 and TRBJ2-6, with TRBD2 identical over 7 bases. The germline V gene encodes CDR1 SEHNR and CDR2 FQNEAQ (reference sequence). The CDR3 has 15 residues. Trimming cost V 4 bases and J 2 bases; bases outside gene matches: 2. The CDR3 DNA reads TGTGCCAGCAGCTCGGGGGGAACTGGGGCCAACGTCCTGACTTTC. The encoded protein is CASSSGGTGANVLTF.

This chain connects TRBV6-4 to TRBJ1-2, with 11 bases identical to TRBD1. The CDR3 sequence is 16 residues long. V trimming: 6 bases; J trimming: 6 bases; junction bases outside the gene matches: 12. Germline CDR1 MRHNA, CDR2 SNTAGT. The CDR3 DNA follows: TGTGCCAGCAGCGATCAGGGGACAGGGGGTTATAATGGCTACACCTTC. Encoded protein: CASSDQGTGGYNGYTF.

This clone was counted between two and nine times. This rearrangement joins TRBV6-1 to TRBJ1-4; 10 positions agree with TRBD1. Trimming cost V 3 bases and J 5 bases; bases outside gene matches: 0. The CDR3 is 14 amino acids. The V gene's germline CDR1 is MNHNS and CDR2 SASEGT. CDR3: CASSEGQGNEKLFF. In nucleotides, the CDR3 is TGTGCCAGCAGTGAGGGACAGGGGAATGAAAAACTGTTTTTT.

This chain links TRBV28 with TRBJ1-2; 10 nucleotides agree with TRBD1. This CDR3 has 16 residues. V shed 10 bases and J 7 bases; nucleotides not matched to a gene: 18. CDR1 is MDHEN and CDR2 is SYDVKM in the germline V gene. The CDR3 loop reads CATPSTPAGTGVGYTF. For the CDR3, the DNA is TGTGCCACCCCCAGCACACCCGCCGGGACAGGGGTTGGCTACACCTTC.

The chain has TRBV6-5 and TRBJ1-5, with TRBD1 identical over 7 bases. From germline, CDR1 is MNHEY and CDR2 SVGAGI. V lost 6 bases, J lost 5 bases, and 10 bases stayed unmatched. The CDR3 contains 15 residues. CDR3 DNA: TGTGCCAGCAGCCGAACAGGGGTAAGGGATCAGCCCCAGCATTTT. Encoded protein: CASSRTGVRDQPQHF.

Only one count was recorded for this clone. The chain recombines TRBV4-3 with TRBJ1-2, with D tentatively TRBD1 (6 bases). With 3 bases removed from V and 4 bases from J, the gap between germline ends came to 12 bases. Germline-derived CDR1 and CDR2 are LGHNA and YSLEER. The CDR3 covers 14 residues. CDR3 DNA sequence: TGCGCCAGCAGCCACCGACGGGACATCTATGGCTACACCTTC. This gives the protein CASSHRRDIYGYTF.

The chain has TRBV5-1 and TRBJ1-6; 8 bases line up with TRBD1. From germline, CDR1 is SGHRS and CDR2 YFSETQ. The CDR3 is 14 residues long. J was trimmed by 10 bases and V by 4 bases; bases with no gene match: 7. CDR3: CASSPGQGESPLHF. CDR3 coding DNA: TGCGCCAGCAGCCCAGGACAGGGAGAATCACCCCTCCACTTT.

This clone was observed once. The chain employs TRBV11-2 and TRBJ1-2; 8 bases agree with TRBD1. J lost 3 bases, V lost 3 bases, and 3 bases had no gene match. The CDR3 loop spans 14 amino acids. The germline V gene has CDR1 SGHAT and CDR2 FQNNGV. The CDR3 sequence: CASSFQGADYGYTF. The CDR3 bases are TGTGCCAGCAGCTTCCAGGGGGCGGACTATGGCTACACCTTC.

The gene calls are TRBV5-1 and TRBJ1-1; 8 bases agree with TRBD1. Trimming at V came to 0 bases and at J to 5 bases, leaving 3 bases not matched to a gene. CDR1 is SGHRS and CDR2 is YFSETQ in the germline V gene. The CDR3 is 14 amino acids. CDR3 residues: CASSLGTGSTEAFF. For the CDR3, the DNA is TGCGCCAGCAGCTTGGGGACAGGGTCTACTGAAGCTTTCTTT.

The table lists this clone with a count of one. This CDR3 reads CASSALGGRNTEAFF. The CDR3, as DNA: TGTGCCAGCAGCGCGCTGGGGGGGCGGAACACTGAAGCTTTCTTT. The V and J genes are TRBV9 and TRBJ1-1, with D perhaps TRBD1 (6 bases). The CDR3 covers 15 residues. V gave up 3 bases and J gave up 1 base, with 13 bases separating them. The germline V gene has CDR1 SGDLS and CDR2 YYNGEE. The full variable domain, completed using reference TRBV9 and TRBJ1-1, is DSGVTQTPKHLITATGQRVTLRCSPRSGDLSVYWYQQSLDQGLQFLIQYYNGEERAKGNILERFSAQQFPDLHSELNLSSLELGDSALYFCASSALGGRNTEAFFGQGTRLTVV.

The rearrangement joins TRBV7-6 to TRBJ2-4; either TRBD1 or TRBD2 may supply D (7 bases each). Germline assignment: CDR1 SGHVS and CDR2 FNYEAQ. Deletions cut 5 bases from V and 8 bases from J, with 19 bases between. The CDR3 runs 15 residues. Here the CDR3 reads CASSLGGGGKDIQYF. CDR3 DNA sequence: TGTGCCAGCAGCCTAGGGGGCGGGGGCAAGGACATTCAGTACTTC.

V gene TRBV18 combines with J gene TRBJ1-1; D not certain. The V and J ends lost 3 bases and 1 base respectively, with 9 bases between them. The CDR3 length is 14 residues. Per germline, CDR1 KGHSH and CDR2 LQKENI. In DNA, the CDR3 is TGTGCCAGCTCACCGGGCATAAGGAACACTGAAGCTTTCTTT. Protein: CASSPGIRNTEAFF.

The sample holds one count of this clone. This chain connects TRBV28 to TRBJ1-5; 7 nucleotides match TRBD1. Germline V gene lookup returns CDR1 MDHEN and CDR2 SYDVKM. This CDR3 spans 16 amino acids. J lost 5 bases, V lost 4 bases, and 11 bases had no gene match. The DNA for the CDR3 is TGTGCCAGCAGTTCGGTGGGACAGTCGCGTGATCAGCCCCAGCATTTT. Its translation is CASSSVGQSRDQPQHF.

V gene TRBV5-1 combines with J gene TRBJ1-4; the D gene is possibly TRBD1 (5 bases). CDR3 length: 15 residues. V was pared by 4 bases and J by 8 bases, with 18 bases between. The germline CDR1 and CDR2 sequences are SGHRS and YFSETQ. The chain's CDR3 is CASSPGTEGREKLFF. In DNA, the CDR3 is TGCGCCAGCAGCCCCGGGACTGAAGGACGGGAAAAACTGTTTTTT.

This rearrangement joins TRBV7-9 to TRBJ2-2; tentative D call: TRBD1 (6 bases). Germline V lookup: CDR1 SEHNR, CDR2 FQNEAQ (reference sequence). The germline V and J ends were trimmed by 5 bases and 6 bases, with 13 bases remaining between them. The CDR3 runs 14 residues. CDR3 nucleotide sequence: TGTGCCAGCAGCCTTTCCCAGGGGTCCGGGGAGCTGTTTTTT. Protein product: CASSLSQGSGELFF.

The chain links TRBV3-1 (or the pseudogene TRBV3-2) to TRBJ2-3, with D uncertain. There are 15 residues in the CDR3. Germline assignment: CDR1 LGHDT and CDR2 YNNKEL (reference sequence). V shed 0 bases and J shed 8 bases, with 15 bases lying between them. CDR3 amino acids: CASSQDRVPGGTQYF. CDR3 nucleotides: TGTGCCAGCAGCCAAGATCGTGTCCCCGGCGGTACGCAGTATTTT.

This sequence joins TRBV6-5 and TRBJ2-3, with 7 nucleotides matching TRBD1. CDR1 is MNHEY, CDR2 SVGAGI, per germline. This CDR3 is 15 amino acids long. With 4 bases clipped from V and 2 bases from J, the junction kept 6 bases outside the gene matches. In DNA, the CDR3 is TGTGCCAGCAGTTCCAGGGGACAGTACACAGATACGCAGTATTTT. Protein sequence: CASSSRGQYTDTQYF.